Listed below are T cell receptor beta chains from one sample, sequenced in a study of T-cell reconstitution after alpha-beta-depleted transplantation in children. TCRdb processed the PCR reads anew with MiXCR; each CDR3 protein has one entry. The sample holds a few hundred thousand distinct CDR3 sequences, around a tenth seen once. The sample consisted of PBMCs from the stem cell graft donor, taken from the stem cell graft. The receptors originated from a human donor who donated a stem cell graft to a child with acute lymphoblastic leukemia. Each CDR3 is given with its conserved first and last residue.

cdr3_aa	v_call	j_call
CASSFLTPLETGGDTQYF	TRBV13	TRBJ2-3
CASSSQPGLAGGGVGNEQFF	TRBV11-1	TRBJ2-1
CASSATGGGEAFF	TRBV12-3/TRBV12-4	TRBJ1-1
CASRPEPTAGDEQYF	TRBV7-2	TRBJ2-7
CASRGGSPYEQYF	TRBV12-3/TRBV12-4	TRBJ2-7
CASTPRTNQETQYF	TRBV12-3/TRBV12-4	TRBJ2-5
CASSRIRVPNQPQHF	TRBV21-1	TRBJ1-5
CASSSGQGAPNGNTEAFF	TRBV11-1	TRBJ1-1
CASNTPGTDTQYF	TRBV6-2/TRBV6-3	TRBJ2-3
CASSYPASGSELFF	TRBV6-5	TRBJ2-2
CASSQVGQGASYEQYF	TRBV4-2	TRBJ2-7
CASSVESGDGGYTQYF	TRBV9	TRBJ2-3
CSAPPHIPTTDTQYF	TRBV20-1	TRBJ2-3
CASSQVPGQGSAGELFF	TRBV4-1	TRBJ2-2
CASGRLAGTDTQYF	TRBV13	TRBJ2-3
CASSFEGEQYF	TRBV5-1	TRBJ2-7
CSAREPGLAGISYEQYF	TRBV20-1	TRBJ2-7
CASSHRHSTNEKLFF	TRBV7-2	TRBJ1-4
CASSYPPGQFYNEQFF	TRBV6-2/TRBV6-3	TRBJ2-1
CASSLVDRHYEQYF	TRBV5-1	TRBJ2-7
CASSWDQGYEQYF	TRBV5-6	TRBJ2-7
CASSLPGRRGAEKLFF	TRBV7-8	TRBJ1-4
CASSPGLAGGPDTGELFF	TRBV12-3/TRBV12-4	TRBJ2-2
CATSRQGAFQETQYF	TRBV15	TRBJ2-5
CASSQDRVHTQYF	TRBV7-3	TRBJ2-3
CASSLDRGLYEQYF	TRBV28	TRBJ2-7
CSVPDRNNEQFF	TRBV20-1	TRBJ2-1
CSARALAETQYF	TRBV20-1	TRBJ2-5
CASSLVGGDPEAFF	TRBV7-9	TRBJ1-1
CASGEWGSYEQYF	TRBV6-1	TRBJ2-7
CASSRDRENTEAFF	TRBV12-3/TRBV12-4	TRBJ1-1
CASSSSEYSYNEQFF	TRBV7-9	TRBJ2-1
CASSLGQGNGNTIYF	TRBV5-1	TRBJ1-3
CASSRSGPTNEKLFF	TRBV12-3/TRBV12-4	TRBJ1-4
CASSLYPDGGNTIYF	TRBV5-1	TRBJ1-3
CASSGFGTDYNEQFF	TRBV9	TRBJ2-1
CASSLGGGRGDIQYF	TRBV7-3	TRBJ2-4
CASSQDRGGAYEQYF	TRBV4-1	TRBJ2-7
CASRPGYTNYGYTF	TRBV6-5	TRBJ1-2
CASSLSSSGIGELFF	TRBV27	TRBJ2-2
CSGDEQFF	TRBV29-1	TRBJ2-1
CASSLGGVTNTEAFF	TRBV3-1	TRBJ1-1
CASRGTRKRQETQYF	TRBV11-2	TRBJ2-5
CSARVLTNYEQYF	TRBV20-1	TRBJ2-7
CASSKGLAGGETQYF	TRBV7-9	TRBJ2-5
CASSLDPAGETQYF	TRBV5-1	TRBJ2-5
CASSLTRDRRPYEQYF	TRBV7-9	TRBJ2-7
CASSARGGKHTGELFF	TRBV11-2	TRBJ2-2
CASSLAYNQPQHF	TRBV27	TRBJ1-5
CASSKERGGDTEAFF	TRBV21-1	TRBJ1-1
CSAPPGTRFYEQYF	TRBV20-1	TRBJ2-7
CASSSGTSVTYEQYF	TRBV12-3/TRBV12-4	TRBJ2-7
CASSLVLAGGRDTQYF	TRBV12-3/TRBV12-4	TRBJ2-3